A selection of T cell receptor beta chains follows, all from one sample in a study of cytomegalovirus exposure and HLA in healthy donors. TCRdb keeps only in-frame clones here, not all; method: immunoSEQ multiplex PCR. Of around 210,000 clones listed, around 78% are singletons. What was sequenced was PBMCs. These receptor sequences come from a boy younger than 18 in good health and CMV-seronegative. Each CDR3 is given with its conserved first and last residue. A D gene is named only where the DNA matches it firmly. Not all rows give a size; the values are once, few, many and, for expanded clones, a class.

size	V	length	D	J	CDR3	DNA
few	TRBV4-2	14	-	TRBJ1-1	CASSQDWVETEAFF	TGTGCCAGCAGCCAAGATTGGGTGGAGACTGAAGCTTTCTTT
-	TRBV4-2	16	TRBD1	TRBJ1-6	CASSQRQGTWDSPLHF	TGTGCCAGCAGCCAGAGACAGGGGACGTGGGATTCACCCCTCCACTTT
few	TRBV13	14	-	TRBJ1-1	CASSLVGFNTEAFF	TGTGCCAGCAGCCTGGTCGGGTTCAACACTGAAGCTTTCTTT
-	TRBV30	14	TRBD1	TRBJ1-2	CAWTQDRGGYGYTF	TGTGCCTGGACCCAGGACAGGGGGGGCTATGGCTACACCTTC
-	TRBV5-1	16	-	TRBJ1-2	CASSPRQNLVDYGYTF	TGCGCCAGCAGCCCTCGACAGAACCTGGTAGACTATGGCTACACCTTC
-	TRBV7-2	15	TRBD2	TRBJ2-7	CASSSQWTSGYEQYF	TGTGCCAGCAGCTCCCAATGGACTAGCGGCTACGAGCAGTACTTC
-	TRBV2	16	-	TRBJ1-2	CASRGLPGQTNYGYTF	TGTGCCAGCAGAGGTTTGCCGGGACAAACTAACTATGGCTACACCTTC
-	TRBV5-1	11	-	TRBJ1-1	CASSSNTEAFF	TGCGCCAGCAGCTCTAACACTGAAGCTTTCTTT
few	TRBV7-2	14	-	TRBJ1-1	CASSLAAGNTEAFF	TGTGCCAGCAGCTTAGCGGCGGGGAACACTGAAGCTTTCTTT
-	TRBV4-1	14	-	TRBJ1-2	CASSQAGGVLGYTF	TGCGCCAGCAGCCAAGCGGGCGGGGTCTTAGGCTACACCTTC
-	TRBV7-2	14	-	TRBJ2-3	CASSLLGPTDTQYF	TGTGCCAGCAGCTTACTGGGCCCCACAGATACGCAGTATTTT
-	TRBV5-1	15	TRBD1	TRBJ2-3	CASSLDRASTDTQYF	TGCGCCAGCAGCCTGGACAGGGCTAGCACAGATACGCAGTATTTT
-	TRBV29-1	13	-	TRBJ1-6	CSVRETPDSPLHF	TGCAGCGTTCGGGAGACACCTGACTCACCCCTCCACTTT
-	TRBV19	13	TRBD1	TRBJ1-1	CASSTTGETEAFF	TGTGCCAGTAGTACGACAGGGGAAACTGAAGCTTTCTTT
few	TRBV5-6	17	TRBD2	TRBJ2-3	CASSLDPAGEDTDTQYF	TGTGCCAGCAGCTTGGATCCAGCGGGAGAAGATACAGATACGCAGTATTTT
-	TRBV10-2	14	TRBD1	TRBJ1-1	CASSEPGQAYEAFF	TGCGCCAGCAGTGAGCCGGGACAGGCCTATGAAGCTTTCTTT
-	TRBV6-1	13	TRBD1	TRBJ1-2	CASGQVLNYGYTF	TGTGCCAGTGGACAGGTGCTTAACTATGGCTACACCTTC
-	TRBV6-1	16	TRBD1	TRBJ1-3	CASSEASGGGGNTIYF	TGTGCCAGCAGTGAAGCCTCGGGAGGGGGCGGAAACACCATATATTTT
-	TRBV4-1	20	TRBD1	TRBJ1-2	CASSQGLMGAGGEANYGYTF	TGCGCCAGCAGCCAAGGTCTCATGGGCGCAGGGGGCGAAGCTAACTATGGCTACACCTTC
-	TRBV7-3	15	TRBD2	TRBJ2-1	CASSLSGGDYNEQFF	TGTGCCAGCAGCTTAAGCGGGGGAGACTACAATGAGCAGTTCTTC
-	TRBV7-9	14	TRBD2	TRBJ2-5	CASSQAGGQETQYF	TGTGCCAGCAGCCAAGCGGGGGGACAAGAGACCCAGTACTTC
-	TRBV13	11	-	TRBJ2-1	CASSVYNEQFF	TGTGCCAGCAGCGTATACAATGAGCAGTTCTTC
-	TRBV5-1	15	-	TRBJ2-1	CASSLARDLYNEQFF	TGCGCCAGCAGCTTGGCCCGGGACTTATACAATGAGCAGTTCTTC
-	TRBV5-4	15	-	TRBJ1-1	CASSPARRDGTEAFF	TGTGCCAGCAGCCCCGCCCGGAGGGATGGCACTGAAGCTTTCTTT
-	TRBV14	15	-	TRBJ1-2	CASSQVPGNFYGYTF	TGTGCCAGCAGCCAAGTCCCAGGGAACTTCTATGGCTACACCTTC
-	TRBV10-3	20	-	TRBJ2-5	CAISESIPIQGRNVKETQYF	TGTGCCATCAGTGAGTCAATCCCCATACAGGGGAGGAATGTTAAAGAGACCCAGTACTTC
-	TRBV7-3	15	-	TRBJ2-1	CASSLDTGLYNEQFF	TGTGCCAGCAGCTTGGACACGGGACTCTACAATGAGCAGTTCTTC
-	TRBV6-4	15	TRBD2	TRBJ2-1	CASSVVGGAVNEQFF	TGTGCCAGCAGTGTTGTCGGGGGGGCCGTAAATGAGCAGTTCTTC
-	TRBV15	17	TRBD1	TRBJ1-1	CATSRERAGGPNTEAFF	TGTGCCACCAGCAGAGAGCGGGCAGGGGGCCCCAACACTGAAGCTTTCTTT
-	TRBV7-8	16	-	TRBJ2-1	CASSSFNGNRYNEQFF	TGTGCCAGCAGCTCGTTCAACGGGAACAGATACAATGAGCAGTTCTTC
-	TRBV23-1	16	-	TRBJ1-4	CASSQSIAGDNEKLFF	TGCGCCAGCAGTCAATCGATAGCAGGGGATAATGAAAAACTGTTTTTT
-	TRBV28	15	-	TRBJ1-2	CASRTLQGPAYGYTF	TGTGCCAGCAGGACCCTTCAGGGCCCAGCCTATGGCTACACCTTC
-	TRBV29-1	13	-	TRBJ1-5	CSVLSGSNQPQHF	TGCAGCGTTCTATCAGGGAGCAATCAGCCCCAGCATTTT
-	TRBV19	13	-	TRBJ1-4	CASSFFGGEKLFF	TGTGCCAGTAGTTTCTTTGGAGGCGAAAAACTGTTTTTT
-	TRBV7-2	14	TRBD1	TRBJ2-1	CASSPGQLYNEQFF	TGTGCCAGCAGTCCGGGACAGCTATACAATGAGCAGTTCTTC
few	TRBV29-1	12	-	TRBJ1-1	CSASDGGTEAFF	TGCAGCGCCTCGGACGGGGGGACTGAAGCTTTCTTT
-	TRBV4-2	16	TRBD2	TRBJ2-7	CASSLSGTSGSYEQYF	TGTGCCAGCAGCCTTAGTGGGACTAGCGGGTCCTACGAGCAGTACTTC
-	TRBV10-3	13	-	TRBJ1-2	CAISEQEMGGYTF	TGTGCCATCAGTGAACAGGAGATGGGTGGCTACACCTTC
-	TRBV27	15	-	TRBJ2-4	CASSPSGPRLDIQYF	TGTGCCAGCAGTCCGTCTGGCCCCCGCCTGGACATTCAGTACTTC
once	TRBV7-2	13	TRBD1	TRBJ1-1	CASTRDRNTEAFF	TGTGCCAGCACCAGGGACAGGAACACTGAAGCTTTCTTT
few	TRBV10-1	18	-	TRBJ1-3	CASRPSARFEALGNTIYF	TGCGCCAGCAGACCATCAGCCAGGTTCGAAGCTCTTGGAAACACCATATATTTT
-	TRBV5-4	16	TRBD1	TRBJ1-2	CASSQPDRGWNYGYTF	TGTGCCAGCAGCCAACCCGACAGGGGATGGAACTATGGCTACACCTTC
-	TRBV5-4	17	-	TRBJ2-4	CASSLGVTSLAKNIQYF	TGTGCCAGCAGCTTGGGGGTGACTTCCCTAGCCAAAAACATTCAGTACTTC
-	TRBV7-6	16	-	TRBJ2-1	CASSLAGRGAYNEQFF	TGTGCCAGCAGCTTAGCGGGCAGGGGGGCCTACAATGAGCAGTTCTTC
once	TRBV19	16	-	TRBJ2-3	CASSVGEPGGTDTQYF	TGTGCCAGTAGTGTAGGGGAGCCGGGAGGCACAGATACGCAGTATTTT
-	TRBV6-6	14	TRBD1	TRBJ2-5	CASSYRGRLETQYF	TGTGCCAGCAGTTACAGGGGGCGCCTAGAGACCCAGTACTTC
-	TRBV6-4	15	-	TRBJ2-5	CASSEGAGGQETQYF	TGTGCCAGCAGTGAAGGGGCAGGGGGGCAAGAGACCCAGTACTTC
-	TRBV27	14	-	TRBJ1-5	CASKRPGDNQPQHF	TGTGCCAGCAAGAGGCCAGGGGACAATCAGCCCCAGCATTTT
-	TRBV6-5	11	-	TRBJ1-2	CASSAGDGYTF	TGTGCCAGTTCTGCCGGGGATGGCTACACCTTC